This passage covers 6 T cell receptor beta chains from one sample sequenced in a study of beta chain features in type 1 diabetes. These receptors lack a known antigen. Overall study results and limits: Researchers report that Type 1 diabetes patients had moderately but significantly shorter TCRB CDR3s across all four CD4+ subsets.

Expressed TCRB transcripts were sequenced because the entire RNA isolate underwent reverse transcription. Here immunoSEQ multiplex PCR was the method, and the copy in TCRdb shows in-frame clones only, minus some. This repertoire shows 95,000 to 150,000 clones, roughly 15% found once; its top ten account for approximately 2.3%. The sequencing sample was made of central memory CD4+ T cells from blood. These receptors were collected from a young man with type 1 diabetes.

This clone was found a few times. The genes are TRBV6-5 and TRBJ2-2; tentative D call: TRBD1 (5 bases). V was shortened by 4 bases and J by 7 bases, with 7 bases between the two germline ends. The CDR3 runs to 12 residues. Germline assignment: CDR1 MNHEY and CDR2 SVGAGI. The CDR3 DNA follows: TGTGCCAGCAGTTCCCAGGGCGGGGAGCTGTTTTTT. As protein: CASSSQGGELFF.

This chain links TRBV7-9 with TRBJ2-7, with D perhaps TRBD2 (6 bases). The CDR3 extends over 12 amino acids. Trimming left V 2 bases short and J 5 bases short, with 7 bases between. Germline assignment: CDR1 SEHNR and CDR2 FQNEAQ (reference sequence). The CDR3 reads CASSLSGDEQYF. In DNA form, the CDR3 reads TGTGCCAGCAGCTTATCGGGGGACGAGCAGTACTTC. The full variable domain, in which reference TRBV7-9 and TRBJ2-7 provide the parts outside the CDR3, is DTGVSQNPRHKITKRGQNVTFRCDPISEHNRLYWYRQTLGQGPEFLTYFQNEAQLEKSRLLSDRFSAERPKGSFSTLEIQRTEQGDSAMYLCASSLSGDEQYFGPGTRLTVT.

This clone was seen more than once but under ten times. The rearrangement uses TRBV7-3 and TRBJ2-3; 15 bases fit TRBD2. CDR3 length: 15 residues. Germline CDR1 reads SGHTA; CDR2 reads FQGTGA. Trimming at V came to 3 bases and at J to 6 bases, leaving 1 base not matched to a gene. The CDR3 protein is CASSLGLAGGDTQYF. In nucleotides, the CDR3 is TGTGCCAGCAGCTTGGGACTAGCGGGGGGTGATACGCAGTATTTT.

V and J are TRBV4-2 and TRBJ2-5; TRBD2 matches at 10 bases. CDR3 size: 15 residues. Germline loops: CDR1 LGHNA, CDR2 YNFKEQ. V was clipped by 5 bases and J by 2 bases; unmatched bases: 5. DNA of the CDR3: TGTGCCAGCAGCAGAGCGGGGGGGCGGCAAGAGACCCAGTACTTC. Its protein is CASSRAGGRQETQYF.

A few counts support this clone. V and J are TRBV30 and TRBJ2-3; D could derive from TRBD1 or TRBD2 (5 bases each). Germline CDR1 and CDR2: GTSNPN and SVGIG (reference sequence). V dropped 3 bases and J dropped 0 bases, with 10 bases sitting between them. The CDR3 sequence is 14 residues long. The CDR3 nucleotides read TGTGCCTGGAGCCGGGACCGCAGCACAGATACGCAGTATTTT. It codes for CAWSRDRSTDTQYF.

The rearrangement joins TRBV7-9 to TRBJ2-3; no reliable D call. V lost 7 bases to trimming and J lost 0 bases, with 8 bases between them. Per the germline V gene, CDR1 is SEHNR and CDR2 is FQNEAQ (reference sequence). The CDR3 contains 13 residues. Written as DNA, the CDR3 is TGTGCCAGCACCGTGGCGAGCACAGATACGCAGTATTTT. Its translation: CASTVASTDTQYF.